These 8 T cell receptor beta chains were sequenced from one sample in a study of T cells in localized non-small cell lung cancer. Some clones are missing from TCRdb's copy, which holds only in-frame ones; the method was immunoSEQ multiplex PCR. The sample lists approximately 43,000 clones; around nine tenths were seen once. The specimen comprised peripheral blood, sampled before any cancer treatment. These receptors were taken from a female donor at least 60 years old with stage I squamous cell lung carcinoma.

The rearrangement joins TRBV5-4 to TRBJ2-7; tentative D call: TRBD2 (6 bases). Germline V gene sequence: CDR1 SGHNT, CDR2 YYREEE (reference sequence). This CDR3 contains 14 residues. V lost 2 bases to trimming and J lost 4 bases, with 13 bases between them. DNA of the CDR3: TGTGCCAGCAGCTTTGGAGGGGTTACATACGAGCAGTACTTC. Amino acid sequence: CASSFGGVTYEQYF.

The chain links TRBV4-1 to TRBJ1-1; D gene uncertain. V lost 1 base and J 4 bases, leaving 10 bases between the germline ends. This CDR3 region has 14 residues. Germline V gene data show CDR1 as MGHRA and CDR2 as YSYEKL. The CDR3 DNA reads TGCGCCAGCAGCCAAGGTGCTATCTTCACTGAAGCTTTCTTT. Its protein is CASSQGAIFTEAFF.

V gene TRBV6-4 combines with J gene TRBJ2-3, with D possibly being TRBD2 (7 bases). The CDR3 loop spans 14 amino acids. V lost 3 bases, J lost 2 bases, and 9 bases lay in between. Per germline, CDR1 MRHNA and CDR2 SNTAGT. CDR3: CASSEGGATDTQYF. The DNA of the CDR3 is TGTGCCAGCAGTGAAGGGGGGGCCACAGATACGCAGTATTTT.

This clone was recorded a few times. Different DNA sequences within this sample yield the same CDR3. This chain joins TRBV30 and TRBJ1-5; D unclear. The ends were cut back, 1 base at V and 4 bases at J, with 8 bases in the middle. This CDR3 comprises 13 residues. In germline, CDR1 is GTSNPN, CDR2 SVGIG (reference sequence). The CDR3 loop reads CAWSAGGNQPQHF. The DNA of the CDR3 is TGTGCCTGGAGTGCAGGAGGGAATCAGCCCCAGCATTTT. Full variable domain (outside the CDR3, taken from reference TRBV30 and TRBJ1-5): SQTIHQWPATLVQPVGSPLSLECTVEGTSNPNLYWYRQAAGRGLQLLFYSVGIGQISSEVPQNLSASRPQDRQFILSSKKLLLSDSGFYLCAWSAGGNQPQHFGDGTRLSIL.

The chain employs TRBV5-1 and TRBJ2-1; TRBD2 agrees at 8 bases. There are 15 residues in the CDR3. The V and J ends lost 2 bases and 6 bases, in that order; junction bases with no gene match: 7. Germline CDR1 reads SGHRS; CDR2 reads YFSETQ. The CDR3 DNA is TGCGCCAGCAGCTTCGGGGTAGCGGGGATCAATGAGCAGTTCTTC. Amino acids: CASSFGVAGINEQFF.

The rearrangement uses TRBV19 and TRBJ1-5; 7 nucleotides line up with TRBD1. The CDR3 runs 17 residues. CDR1 and CDR2 from the germline V gene are LNHDA and SQIVND (reference sequence). Trimming removed 0 bases from V and 3 bases from J; junction bases left unmatched: 8. The CDR3 sequence is CASSIEGQPAYNQPQHF. The CDR3 DNA sequence: TGTGCCAGTAGTATAGAGGGACAGCCCGCATACAATCAGCCCCAGCATTTT.

The chain is built from TRBV9 and TRBJ2-2, with 7 bases identical to TRBD2. The CDR3 loop spans 14 amino acids. The V segment lost 0 bases and the J segment 8 bases; nucleotides outside the gene matches: 4. The germline CDR1 and CDR2 sequences are SGDLS and YYNGEE. The CDR3 here is CASSVAGGGGELFF. CDR3 in DNA: TGTGCCAGCAGCGTAGCGGGGGGAGGTGGGGAGCTGTTTTTT.

Only one count was recorded for this clone. The chain couples TRBV11-2 to TRBJ2-1; the D is unclear. Trimming removed 0 bases from V and 6 bases from J, with 12 bases in between. Germline lookup yields CDR1 SGHAT and CDR2 FQNNGV. This CDR3 has 15 residues. Here the CDR3 DNA reads TGTGCCAGCAGCTTAGAGGGGTGGCCTTCCAATGAGCAGTTCTTC. Translating gives CASSLEGWPSNEQFF.